A selection of T cell receptor beta chains follows, all from one sample in a study of T cell responses to AZD1222 COVID-19 vaccine. Sequenced by immunoSEQ multiplex PCR; TCRdb stores in-frame clones only, minus some. The table records about 140,000 clones, about 90% of them present only once. Sequenced material: peripheral blood, taken 28 days after the second AZD1222 dose. All receptors derive from an adult who received the AZD1222 COVID-19 vaccine. Both conserved end residues are part of each CDR3. Fields, in order: V gene, clone size, J gene, D gene, CDR3 length, CDR3 protein, CDR3 DNA. A D gene is named only where the DNA matches it firmly. Clone size appears in some rows only: once, few, many, or a class for an expanded clone.

V: TRBV13
size: .
J: TRBJ1-1
D: .
length: 15
CDR3: CASRGEPGFRAEAFF
DNA: TGTGCCAGCAGGGGGGAACCAGGGTTTCGGGCTGAAGCTTTCTTT

V: TRBV7-2
size: .
J: TRBJ2-7
D: .
length: 16
CDR3: CASSLPPASATYEQYF
DNA: TGTGCCAGCAGCTTGCCCCCCGCTAGCGCGACCTACGAGCAGTACTTC

V: TRBV18
size: .
J: TRBJ1-1
D: .
length: 14
CDR3: CASSPPSVATEAFF
DNA: TGTGCCAGCTCACCACCCAGCGTTGCGACTGAAGCTTTCTTT

V: TRBV6-5
size: .
J: TRBJ1-4
D: .
length: 15
CDR3: CASSYSTQGPEKLFF
DNA: TGTGCCAGCAGTTACTCGACGCAGGGTCCGGAAAAACTGTTTTTT

V: TRBV7-9
size: .
J: TRBJ2-7
D: .
length: 12
CDR3: CASSSQGYEQYF
DNA: TGTGCCAGCAGCTCACAGGGCTACGAGCAGTACTTC

V: TRBV4-3
size: .
J: TRBJ2-2
D: TRBD2
length: 18
CDR3: CASSQGPLIAGGTGELFF
DNA: TGCGCCAGCAGCCAAGGACCCCTGATAGCGGGAGGCACCGGGGAGCTGTTTTTT

V: TRBV5-1
size: .
J: TRBJ1-4
D: TRBD1
length: 14
CDR3: CASSLGQGNEKLFF
DNA: TGCGCCAGCAGCTTAGGACAGGGAAATGAAAAACTGTTTTTT

V: TRBV27
size: once
J: TRBJ1-2
D: TRBD1
length: 13
CDR3: CASSLRDSYGYTF
DNA: TGTGCCAGCAGTTTGCGGGACAGCTATGGCTACACCTTC

V: TRBV12-3/TRBV12-4
size: .
J: TRBJ2-3
D: .
length: 12
CDR3: CASSPTGETQYF
DNA: TGTGCCAGCAGTCCGACAGGCGAAACGCAGTATTTT

V: TRBV4-2
size: .
J: TRBJ2-7
D: TRBD1
length: 13
CDR3: CASSPQGHYEQYF
DNA: TGTGCCAGCAGCCCACAGGGGCACTACGAGCAGTACTTC

V: TRBV7-9
size: .
J: TRBJ1-1
D: .
length: 12
CDR3: CASSLEGRRAFF
DNA: TGTGCCAGCAGCTTAGAGGGAAGGAGAGCTTTCTTT

V: TRBV14
size: .
J: TRBJ1-2
D: .
length: 15
CDR3: CASSQESTEHYGYTF
DNA: TGTGCCAGCAGCCAAGAGTCGACAGAACACTATGGCTACACCTTC

V: TRBV9
size: .
J: TRBJ2-1
D: .
length: 16
CDR3: CASSVVSSSSYNEQFF
DNA: TGTGCCAGCAGCGTAGTCTCCTCCAGCTCCTACAATGAGCAGTTCTTC

V: TRBV28
size: .
J: TRBJ1-2
D: .
length: 14
CDR3: CASSPPSRNYGYTF
DNA: TGTGCCAGCAGTCCTCCTAGCCGCAACTATGGCTACACCTTC

V: TRBV27
size: .
J: TRBJ2-3
D: TRBD1
length: 15
CDR3: CASSFGDRVQDTQYF
DNA: TGTGCCAGCAGTTTCGGAGACAGGGTCCAAGATACGCAGTATTTT

V: TRBV19
size: .
J: TRBJ1-4
D: .
length: 14
CDR3: CASSLGRFNEKLFF
DNA: TGTGCCAGTAGCCTCGGACGTTTTAATGAAAAACTGTTTTTT

V: TRBV2
size: once
J: TRBJ2-7
D: .
length: 14
CDR3: CATTQDISSYEQYF
DNA: TGTGCCACCACCCAGGACATCTCATCCTACGAGCAGTACTTC

V: TRBV28
size: .
J: TRBJ2-3
D: .
length: 15
CDR3: CASSSPLDQPTTQYF
DNA: TGTGCCAGCAGTTCGCCGCTAGACCAGCCCACTACGCAGTATTTT

V: TRBV21-1
size: .
J: TRBJ2-1
D: .
length: 16
CDR3: CASSKTPGQGHNEQFF
DNA: TGTGCCAGCAGCAAGACCCCGGGACAGGGCCACAATGAGCAGTTCTTC

V: TRBV6-5
size: .
J: TRBJ1-5
D: .
length: 14
CDR3: CASSYSEGYQPQHF
DNA: TGTGCCAGCAGTTACTCTGAGGGGTATCAGCCCCAGCATTTT

V: TRBV4-2
size: .
J: TRBJ2-1
D: TRBD2
length: 18
CDR3: CASSQGAFAGVSYNEQFF
DNA: TGTGCCAGCAGCCAAGGGGCTTTCGCGGGAGTGTCCTACAATGAGCAGTTCTTC

V: TRBV28
size: .
J: TRBJ2-7
D: .
length: 12
CDR3: CASNMGHDEQYF
DNA: TGTGCCAGCAACATGGGGCACGACGAGCAGTACTTC

V: TRBV7-8
size: .
J: TRBJ2-1
D: TRBD2
length: 17
CDR3: CASSLVASGILGNEQFF
DNA: TGTGCCAGCAGCTTAGTAGCTAGCGGGATATTAGGCAATGAGCAGTTCTTC

V: TRBV30
size: .
J: TRBJ2-7
D: TRBD2
length: 15
CDR3: CAWSVYPGGTYEQYF
DNA: TGTGCCTGGAGTGTATACCCGGGGGGAACCTACGAGCAGTACTTC

V: TRBV10-3
size: .
J: TRBJ2-7
D: .
length: 12
CDR3: CASAPSSYEQYF
DNA: TGTGCCAGCGCTCCTAGCTCCTACGAGCAGTACTTC

V: TRBV7-9
size: once
J: TRBJ2-7
D: TRBD2
length: 14
CDR3: CATYQAGGSYEQYF
DNA: TGTGCCACCTATCAGGCGGGGGGCTCCTACGAGCAGTACTTC

V: TRBV5-1
size: .
J: TRBJ2-3
D: .
length: 13
CDR3: CASSLGRDAPQYF
DNA: TGCGCCAGCAGCTTGGGCAGGGATGCTCCGCAGTATTTT

V: TRBV3-1/TRBV3-2
size: .
J: TRBJ2-7
D: TRBD1
length: 16
CDR3: CASSQDTAGGSDEQYF
DNA: TGTGCCAGCAGCCAAGACACGGCAGGGGGCTCAGACGAGCAGTACTTC

V: TRBV20-1
size: .
J: TRBJ1-5
D: .
length: 11
CDR3: CSASPKGPQHF
DNA: TGCAGTGCTAGCCCGAAGGGGCCCCAGCATTTT

V: TRBV15
size: .
J: TRBJ1-2
D: .
length: 13
CDR3: CATSRDRLYGYTF
DNA: TGTGCCACCAGCAGAGATCGGCTCTATGGCTACACCTTC